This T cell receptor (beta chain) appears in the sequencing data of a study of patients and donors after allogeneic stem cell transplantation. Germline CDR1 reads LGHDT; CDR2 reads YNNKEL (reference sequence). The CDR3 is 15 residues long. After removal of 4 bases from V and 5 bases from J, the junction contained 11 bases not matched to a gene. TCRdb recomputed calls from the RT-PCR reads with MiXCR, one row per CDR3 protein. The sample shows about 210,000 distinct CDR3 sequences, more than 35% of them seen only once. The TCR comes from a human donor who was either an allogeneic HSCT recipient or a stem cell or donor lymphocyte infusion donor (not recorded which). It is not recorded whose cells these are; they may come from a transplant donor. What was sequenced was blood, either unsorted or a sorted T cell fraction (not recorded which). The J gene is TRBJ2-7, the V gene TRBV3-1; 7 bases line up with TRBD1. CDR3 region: CASSPGLDREHEQYF. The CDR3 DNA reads TGTGCCAGCAGCCCGGGCCTCGACAGGGAGCACGAGCAGTACTTC.